Reported below is one T cell receptor (beta chain). Antigen unknown. The source of the sample is a study of beta chain features in type 1 diabetes. Points from the study as a whole: These data did not resolve whether HLA type affects TCRB rearrangement.

It was via CD45RO/CCR7/CD25/CD127/CD95/CD27 that CD4+ naive, central memory, regulatory and stem cell-like memory cells were sorted. Reverse transcription of all isolated RNA meant that expressed TCRB transcripts were sequenced. Naive, central memory and regulatory T cell samples averaged about 3.6 million immunoSEQ reads each. Sequenced by immunoSEQ multiplex PCR; TCRdb stores in-frame clones only, minus some. The sample contains under 300,000 clones, 25% to 30% of which appear only once. This receptor was obtained from a man aged 25 to 40 in good health. Material for sequencing was central memory CD4+ T cells from blood.

The CDR3: CSARRDLQFF. CDR3 DNA sequence: TGCAGTGCTAGACGGGACCTGCAGTTCTTC. The chain uses TRBV20-1 and TRBJ2-1, with D possibly called TRBD1 or TRBD2 (5 bases each). Germline V gene lookup returns CDR1 DFQATT and CDR2 SNEGSKA (reference sequence). This CDR3 is built from 10 residues. V was clipped by 2 bases and J by 12 bases, with 8 bases between them.